The following is a TCR beta chain sequence with its context. Source study methods: Counts of nucleated cells, estimated from reference gene primer amplification, were obtained. Clones were sequenced by immunoSEQ multiplex PCR, and TCRdb holds only the in-frame ones, with some missing. V and J calls and clone size come straight from that table; D and trimming were deduced from the DNA. This sample carries fewer than 20,000 clones, approximately 81% of them seen once, and the ten largest clones take 31%. This entry is derived from a study of blood T cell repertoires in COVID-19. Study as a whole: Acute and convalescent COVID-19 samples came from the United States, Italy and Spain. Sample material is recorded as cDNA or gDNA derived from T cells, B-cell-depleted T cells, or PBMCs.

V was shortened by 3 bases and J by 0 bases, with 18 bases between the two germline ends. The V gene's germline CDR1 is SGDLS and CDR2 YYNGEE. This CDR3 spans 18 amino acids. Source material: peripheral blood. The sequence was collected from a human donor with active COVID-19. The donor label of this sample is uncertain. The V gene is TRBV9, the J gene TRBJ1-4; D uncertain. The CDR3 reads CASSEQTPTRATNEKLFF. The CDR3 DNA is TGTGCCAGCAGCGAGCAGACTCCGACGAGGGCAACTAATGAAAAACTGTTTTTT. Full variable domain (outside the CDR3, taken from reference TRBV9 and TRBJ1-4): DSGVTQTPKHLITATGQRVTLRCSPRSGDLSVYWYQQSLDQGLQFLIQYYNGEERAKGNILERFSAQQFPDLHSELNLSSLELGDSALYFCASSEQTPTRATNEKLFFGSGTQLSVL.